This T cell receptor beta chain stems from a study of shared clonotypes between healthy human individuals. Turning to the study itself: For every donor, three CD4 naive, three CD4 memory, two CD8 naive and one CD8 memory plates were used.

TCRdb's copy holds only in-frame clones and misses some; the assay was immunoSEQ multiplex PCR. The table shows about 2 million clones, with roughly 94% occurring only once. Trimming shortened V by 8 bases and J by 0 bases, and 14 bases separated the two germline ends. Germline CDR1 and CDR2: GTSNPN and SVGIG (reference sequence). The CDR3 has 15 amino acids. The receptor's source is a man aged 18 to 29 in good health. The chain uses TRBV30 and TRBJ1-6, with D unresolved. The sample comprised naive CD4+ T cells sorted from blood. Indicated subset: CD45RA+ positively selected. The DNA of the CDR3 is TGTGCCGGATCCGTGGGGAGCTCCTATAATTCACCCCTCCACTTT. It encodes CAGSVGSSYNSPLHF.